This T cell receptor beta chain was recorded in a study of naive and memory T cell subsets. The germline gives CDR1 SQVTM, CDR2 ANQGSEA. Trimming left V 4 bases short and J 0 bases short, with 12 bases between. CDR3 length equals 14 residues. Two oligonucleotides, mixed equimolar, formed the beta constant-region primer covering TRBC1 and TRBC2. MiXCR was run by TCRdb on the UMI-ligation and nested PCR reads, yielding one entry per CDR3 protein. Among roughly 91,000 distinct CDR3 sequences listed, about 12% were seen once. Specimen: central memory CD4+ T cells from blood. The sequence derives from a human donor in good health. V usage is TRBV29-1 and J usage is TRBJ1-2; no clear D. The CDR3 reads CSVVGSRANYGYTF. CDR3 DNA: TGCAGCGTTGTGGGCAGCCGAGCTAACTATGGCTACACCTTC.